What follows are 11 T cell receptor beta chains derived from one specimen sequenced in a study of tumor-infiltrating lymphocytes in primary liver carcinoma. Starting from approximately 470 ng of total RNA, TCR beta cDNA was produced with a primer in the constant region. ARM-PCR was slightly modified, and three nested multiplex PCR rounds with it gave rise to the TCR beta libraries. The opening two PCR rounds, approximately 10 cycles each, paired TRBV1-TRBV30 forward primers with a C-beta reverse primer. One entry per CDR3 protein, called by TCRdb with MiXCR from the multiplex PCR reads. The sample includes about 99,000 distinct CDR3 sequences, around two thirds seen only once; the top ten take about 9.2%. Co-extraction yielded RNA and DNA from roughly 20-30 mg of unsorted bulk tissue. The sequenced sample consisted of liver tumor tissue from sampling region 5. Subset indicated: tumor region T5, tumor centre. The receptors derive from a woman aged 60-70 years with primary liver carcinoma and hepatitis B virus infection.

Notes on this clonotype: One junction end does not reproduce the germline sequence, and a read error may be involved. The V gene is TRBV5-1, the J gene TRBJ1-2, with D uncertain. The CDR3 spans 14 residues. Germline V gene data show CDR1 as SGHRS and CDR2 as YFSETQ. The CDR3 loop is CAGSVGEDKYGYTF. The CDR3 DNA reads TGCGCCGGCAGTGTTGGGGAAGATAAATATGGCTACACCTTC. The full variable domain, rest sourced from reference TRBV5-1 and TRBJ1-2, is KAGVTQTPRYLIKTRGQQVTLSCSPISGHRSVSWYQQTPGQGLQFLFEYFSETQRNKGNFPGRFSGRQFSNSRSEMNVSTLELGDSALYLCAGSVGEDKYGYTFGSGTRLTVV.

Remarks on this clonotype: At one end, the junction sequence differs from germline, possibly due to a read error. V gene TRBV11-2 combines with J gene TRBJ2-4; TRBD2 agrees at 7 bases. The germline CDR1 and CDR2 sequences are SGHAT and FQNNGV. This CDR3 is 14 amino acids long. The CDR3 protein is CGSSNRLAGDIQCF. For the CDR3, the DNA is TGTGGCAGCAGCAACCGACTAGCTGGAGACATTCAGTGCTTC.

A note on this clonotype: This may come from a read error, since a much larger clone is one base off. The chain employs TRBV5-1 and TRBJ2-1, with D uncertain. Between the trimmed V and J ends, which lost 1 base and 2 bases, there was a span of 10 bases. This CDR3 region has 15 residues. Germline V gene data show CDR1 as SGHRS and CDR2 as YFSETQ. The CDR3 region has the DNA TGCGCCAGCAGCTTGACGGCTACCACCTACAATGAGCAGTTCTTC. Its translation is CASSLTATTYNEQFF.

Of note for this clonotype: The conserved final phenylalanine or tryptophan is absent from the CDR3, which likely points to a read error. It is unclear where the CDR3 begins or ends on the DNA, so no DNA is shown, and the CDR3 is as TCRdb lists it. This chain joins TRBV11-2 and TRBJ2-2; the table's TRBD2 call for D was not verified on the DNA. CDR1 SGHAT and CDR2 FQNNGV come from the germline V gene. The CDR3 contains 15 residues when both ends are counted. The CDR3 here is CASSPPHGPTGELFL.

Details on this clonotype: One end of the junction is discordant with germline, which a read error may explain. The V and J genes are TRBV3-1 and TRBJ1-4, with no clear D. The CDR3 spans 15 residues. Germline assignment: CDR1 LGHDT and CDR2 YNNKEL (reference sequence). The DNA for the CDR3 is TGTACCAGCAGCCAATGGGGAGCAACTAATGAAAAACTGTTTTTT. Translation: CTSSQWGATNEKLFF.

The chain carries TRBV29-1 and TRBJ1-2; a weak D match, TRBD1 (5 bases). CDR3 size: 14 residues. With 8 bases removed from V and 8 bases from J, the gap between germline ends came to 24 bases. The germline gives CDR1 SQVTM, CDR2 ANQGSEA. The CDR3, as DNA: TGCAGCATTACCTGGGGGACGGGCGCTCGCGGCTACACCTTC. It specifies CSITWGTGARGYTF.

A word on this clonotype: This clone may be a read error of a much larger clone one base away. The chain employs TRBV6-6 and TRBJ2-7; no definite D call. This CDR3 is 12 amino acids long. Looked up from germline, CDR1 is MNHNY and CDR2 is SVGAGI (reference sequence). In DNA form, the CDR3 reads TGTGCCGGCAGTTTGACTCCCCCCGAGCAGTACTTC. This gives the protein CAGSLTPPEQYF.

Concerning this clonotype itself: Possible read error: a much larger clone is one base away. This chain connects TRBV28 to TRBJ2-3, with D uncertain. This CDR3 is 16 amino acids long. Germline CDR1 MDHEN, CDR2 SYDVKM. CDR3 bases: TGTGTCAGCAGTTTCCCCCCCCGGCGAAATTCGGATACGCAGTATTTT. Its translation: CVSSFPPRRNSDTQYF.

On this clonotype: Given the absence of the conserved phenylalanine or tryptophan at the CDR3 end, a read error is likely. The V and J genes are TRBV12-3 or TRBV12-4 and TRBJ2-7; D is unclear. This CDR3 has 15 amino acids. V was clipped by 6 bases and J by 0 bases, with 15 bases between them. CDR3 loop: CASSLGKDYSYEQYL. The CDR3 coding sequence is TGTGCCAGCAGCCTTGGCAAGGATTACTCCTACGAGCAGTACTTA.

Note on this clonotype: This may arise from a read error, as a much more abundant clone is one base away. The rearrangement links TRBV20-1 to TRBJ1-1; no reliable D call. The germline V gene has CDR1 DFQATT and CDR2 SNEGSKA (reference sequence). The length of the CDR3 is 14 residues. The V end lost 6 bases, the J end lost 4 bases, and 18 bases lay between the germline ends. This chain's CDR3 is CSAPLARAGTEAFF. CDR3 sequence (DNA): TGCAGTGCACCGCTGGCAAGGGCGGGCACTGAAGCTTTCTTT.

Regarding this clonotype: Being one base from a much bigger clone, this may be a read error. The J gene is TRBJ2-3, the V gene TRBV6-6; 13 nucleotides line up with TRBD2. Germline V gene lookup returns CDR1 MNHNY and CDR2 SVGAGI (reference sequence). The CDR3 has 17 residues. V lost 5 bases to trimming and J lost 8 bases; unmatched junction nucleotides: 13. The CDR3, as DNA: TGTGCCAGCAGTACACGTACTAGCGGGAGGGCCAAAGGTACGCAGTATTTT. Translated: CASSTRTSGRAKGTQYF.